Listed here is a single T cell receptor beta chain. Its antigen is as yet unknown. Populations isolated by sorting all had purity greater than 98%. This record belongs to a study of beta chain features in type 1 diabetes. General study findings and limits: Any role of HLA type in TCRB rearrangement remained unresolved here.

Since all of the isolated RNA was reverse transcribed, expressed TCRB transcripts were what got sequenced. Sequencing was performed with immunoSEQ multiplex PCR; in TCRdb, only in-frame clones are kept and a portion is missing. The sample includes fewer than 250,000 clones, over 8.5% of them seen just once. This clonotype was sampled from a woman in her late teens or twenties in good health. The sequenced sample was naive CD4+ T cells from blood.

The CDR3 DNA reads as TGTGCCTGCCGGACTAGCGCCCGCTACGAGCAGTACTTC. This codes for CACRTSARYEQYF. The chain joins TRBV30 to TRBJ2-7; 9 bases map to TRBD2. This CDR3 spans 13 amino acids. The germline gives CDR1 GTSNPN, CDR2 SVGIG (reference sequence). Trimming cost V 6 bases and J 3 bases; bases outside gene matches: 6. The full variable domain, its missing parts supplied by reference TRBV30 and TRBJ2-7, is SQTIHQWPATLVQPVGSPLSLECTVEGTSNPNLYWYRQAAGRGLQLLFYSVGIGQISSEVPQNLSASRPQDRQFILSSKKLLLSDSGFYLCACRTSARYEQYFGPGTRLTVT.